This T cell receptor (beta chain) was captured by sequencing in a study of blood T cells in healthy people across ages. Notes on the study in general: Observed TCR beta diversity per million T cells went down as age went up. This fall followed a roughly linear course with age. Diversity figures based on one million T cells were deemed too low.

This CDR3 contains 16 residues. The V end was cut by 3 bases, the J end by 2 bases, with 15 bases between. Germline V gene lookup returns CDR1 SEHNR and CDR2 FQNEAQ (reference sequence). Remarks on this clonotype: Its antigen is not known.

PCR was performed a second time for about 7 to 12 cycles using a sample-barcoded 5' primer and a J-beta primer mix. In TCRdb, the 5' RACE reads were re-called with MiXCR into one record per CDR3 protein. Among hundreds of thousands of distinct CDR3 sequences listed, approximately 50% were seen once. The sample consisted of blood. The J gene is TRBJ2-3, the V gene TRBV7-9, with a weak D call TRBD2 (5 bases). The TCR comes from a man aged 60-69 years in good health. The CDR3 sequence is CASSFRPSLLTDTQYF. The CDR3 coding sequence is TGTGCCAGCAGCTTCCGGCCTAGCCTTCTCACAGATACGCAGTATTTT.